The clone carrying this T cell receptor (beta chain) was observed a few times. The sample comes from a study of post-analysis software for immune sequencing data. The CDR3 contains 17 residues. V lost 0 bases and J 10 bases, leaving 25 bases between the germline ends. CDR1 MNHEY and CDR2 SVGAGI come from the germline V gene. Every TCR beta cDNA library bore unique molecular identifiers. Each CDR3 protein gets one entry after TCRdb re-called the PCR reads with MiXCR. The sample lists some 160,000 distinct CDR3 sequences; around 34% were seen once. The chain employs TRBV6-5 and TRBJ2-7; TRBD1 is a possible D gene (6 bases). This sequence was found in a girl aged 10 to 17 with multiple sclerosis. The sequences come from blood, collected after autologous hematopoietic stem cell transplantation. The CDR3 region has the DNA TGTGCCAGCAGTTACTCGAGGGACATCTGGAAGGATTTTCCCCAGTACTTC. It is translated as CASSYSRDIWKDFPQYF.